This note documents a single T cell receptor beta chain sequence. Its antigen is still unknown. Base qualities were left out, and no much larger clone turns up one base away. This record comes from a study of blood T cells in healthy people across ages (dated by TCRdb to the mid-2010s). Study-level background: In model experiments, roughly one uniquely barcoded TCR beta cDNA molecule per two T cells was captured by template switching. Four age groups were formed from the donors: young (average roughly 16 years), middle-aged (just under 40), aged (62) and long-lived (less than 85). To avoid experimental bias, donors of different ages were spread randomly across the sequencing lanes. Using deep sequencing normalized with unique cDNA molecular identifiers, the study measured how TCR beta repertoire diversity changes with age. Two additional independent replicas of 1 million unique cDNA reads from the same blood draw were analyzed for two donors (one aged 18 to 30 and one aged 80 or older).

The junction shows trimming of 1 base on V and 8 bases on J, and the gene matches do not reach 6 bases of it. The CDR3, cysteine through phenylalanine, is 15 amino acids long. The CDR3 DNA has 45 bases and is translated from base 1. For CDR1 and CDR2, the germline V gene (reference sequence) lists LGHDT and YNNKEL. Library preparation used 5' RACE. The listed sequencing device is Illumina HiSeq 2500. The second PCR ran for about 6 to 11 cycles and used a J-beta primer mix along with a sample-barcoded 5' primer. Each TCR beta cDNA molecule received a unique molecular identifier from a template-switch 5' adaptor carrying 12 random nucleotides. At least 2.5 million CDR3-containing paired-end reads were obtained from each sample. First-strand cDNA synthesis was performed from all RNA using the Mint cDNA synthesis kit, with priming by a TRBC-specific oligonucleotide. Following uracil-DNA glycosylase treatment, all cDNA underwent a first 18-cycle PCR with the universal primers M1SS and BC2_uni_R. The published analysis was carried out like this. Each sample was normalized by randomly selecting 1 million high-quality reads, each carrying a distinct molecular identifier. Instead of being binned into consensus sequences, reads with shared molecular identifiers were discarded. CDR3 identification, clonotype clustering and error correction used MiTCR with a Q25 quality threshold and the strictest error-elimination algorithm. A nonparametric unseen species model with Euler transformation was used to estimate lower-bound total TCR beta diversity. TCRdb reanalyzed the raw reads on its own, using fastp at Q25 for trimming and MiXCR for clone calling, and kept in-frame beta chains. Rows are unified per CDR3 protein, each entry keeping the most common DNA and genes. TCRdb's processing, not the study's, gives the V and J calls here. The sample table lists over 950,000 distinct CDR3 sequences, about 53% of them with a count of one. 20% to 25% of the sample belongs to the ten largest clones.

The 39 donors, aged about 6 to 90 years, were systemically healthy Caucasian individuals from Russia. Each donor gave ten milliliters of peripheral blood, drawn into EDTA-treated Vacutainer tubes. Ficoll-Paque density-gradient centrifugation was used to isolate PBMCs, with at least 6.5 million per sample. Trizol reagent was used to extract total RNA from the PBMCs, yielding at least 6 micrograms per sample. The percentages of naive CD45RAhigh/CD27high T cells were determined by flow cytometry on a PBMC aliquot from every donor. Here is what the overall study found, with its caveats: A strong correlation was found between observed TCR beta diversity and the percentage of naive T cells measured by flow cytometry. Since profiling was done on bulk unsorted PBMCs, naive and antigen-experienced compartments could not be conclusively compared. Observed TCR beta diversity per million T cells fell roughly linearly with age, and a significant reduction was already apparent by age roughly 40. The CMV infection status of donors was not known, potentially confounding age-related changes in expanded clonotypes. Compared with the aged group, the long-lived group had more naive CD4+ T cells, fewer expanded clones and increased TCR diversity, a pattern suggesting age selection. Estimates of total diversity from one million sequenced T cells were regarded as lower bounds and underestimates.

The sequencing sample was made of blood. This receptor was identified in a woman aged 60-75 years in good health. Recombination joined TRBV3-1 with TRBJ2-3; 10 central bases correspond to TRBD2. CDR3 reads: CASSQGLAGVSTQYF. The nucleotide sequence is TGTGCCAGCAGCCAAGGGCTAGCGGGAGTTTCTACGCAGTATTTT.